The clone carrying this TCR beta chain was seen ten or more times. The time point was: newly diagnosed GD, antithyroid drugs for less than 3 months. RNA isolated from PBMCs was used to make the TCR library. With iRepertoire HTBI primers and Arm-PCR of CDR3 regions, TCR beta libraries were built. In TCRdb, the multiplex PCR reads were re-called with MiXCR into one record per CDR3 protein. The sample holds over 350,000 distinct CDR3 sequences, less than 15% seen once. CDR3 size: 15 residues. The V gene end was trimmed by 6 bases and the J gene end by 4 bases; junction bases not matched to a gene: 7. These data are taken from a study of regulatory T cells in long-lasting Graves disease. The same specimen was also included in a second study, on T cells in Graves' hyperthyroidism and ophthalmopathy. That publication notes: During a first-round RT-PCR of the TCR CDR3, the HTBI primer set was used. Model output signaled ophthalmopathy a median around 6.9 months ahead of onset.

This clonotype was obtained from a woman aged 50 to 65 with Graves disease. The chain is built from TRBV12-3 or TRBV12-4 and TRBJ2-7, with TRBD2 matching 12 bases. Specimen: peripheral blood mononuclear cells (PBMCs), collected at new diagnosis, from a patient treated with antithyroid drugs. This chain's CDR3 is CASRPYGLAGYEQYF. Written as DNA, the CDR3 is TGTGCCAGCAGACCGTACGGACTAGCGGGATACGAGCAGTACTTC.